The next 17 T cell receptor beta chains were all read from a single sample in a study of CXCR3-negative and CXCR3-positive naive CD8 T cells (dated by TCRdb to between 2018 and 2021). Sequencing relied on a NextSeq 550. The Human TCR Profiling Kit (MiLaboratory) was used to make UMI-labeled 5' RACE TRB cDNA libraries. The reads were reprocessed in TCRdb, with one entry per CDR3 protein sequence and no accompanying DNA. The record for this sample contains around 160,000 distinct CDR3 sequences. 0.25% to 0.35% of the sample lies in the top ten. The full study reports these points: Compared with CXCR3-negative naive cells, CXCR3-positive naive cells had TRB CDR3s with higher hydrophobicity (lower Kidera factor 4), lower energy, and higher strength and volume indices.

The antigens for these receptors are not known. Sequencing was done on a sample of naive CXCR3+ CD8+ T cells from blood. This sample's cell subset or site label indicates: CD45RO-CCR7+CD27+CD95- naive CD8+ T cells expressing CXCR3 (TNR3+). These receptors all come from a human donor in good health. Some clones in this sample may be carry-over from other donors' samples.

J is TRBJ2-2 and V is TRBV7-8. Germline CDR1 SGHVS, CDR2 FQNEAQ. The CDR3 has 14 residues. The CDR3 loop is CASSLGQNTGELFF.

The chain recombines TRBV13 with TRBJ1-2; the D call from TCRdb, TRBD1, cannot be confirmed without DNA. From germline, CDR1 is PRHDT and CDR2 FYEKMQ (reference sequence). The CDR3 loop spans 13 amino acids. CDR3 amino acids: CASSSPTGNGYTF.

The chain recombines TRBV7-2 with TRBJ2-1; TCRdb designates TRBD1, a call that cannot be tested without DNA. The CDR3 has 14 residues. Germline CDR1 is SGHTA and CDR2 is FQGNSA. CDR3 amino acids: CASRTGGFGTEQFF.

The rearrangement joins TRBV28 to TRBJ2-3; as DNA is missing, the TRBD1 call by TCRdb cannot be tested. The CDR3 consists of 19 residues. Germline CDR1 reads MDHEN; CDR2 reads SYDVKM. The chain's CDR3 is CASSTNERGVNSGTDTQYF. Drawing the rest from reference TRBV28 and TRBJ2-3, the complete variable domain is DVKVTQSSRYLVKRTGEKVFLECVQDMDHENMFWYRQDPGLGLRLIYFSYDVKMKEKGDIPEGYSVSREKKERFSLILESASTNQTSMYLCASSTNERGVNSGTDTQYFGPGTRLTVL.

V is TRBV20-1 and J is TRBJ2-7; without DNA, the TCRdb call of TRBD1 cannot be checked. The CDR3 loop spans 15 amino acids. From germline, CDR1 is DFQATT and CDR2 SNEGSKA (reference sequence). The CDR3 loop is CSARQMAGQGYEQYF.

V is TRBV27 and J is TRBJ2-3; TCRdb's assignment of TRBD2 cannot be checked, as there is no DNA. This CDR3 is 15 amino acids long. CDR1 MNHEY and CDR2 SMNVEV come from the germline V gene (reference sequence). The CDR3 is CASSLLGGDTDTQYF.

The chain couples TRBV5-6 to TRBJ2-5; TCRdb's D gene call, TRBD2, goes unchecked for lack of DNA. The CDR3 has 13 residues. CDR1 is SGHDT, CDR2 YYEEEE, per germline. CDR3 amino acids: CAGSLLAKETQYF.

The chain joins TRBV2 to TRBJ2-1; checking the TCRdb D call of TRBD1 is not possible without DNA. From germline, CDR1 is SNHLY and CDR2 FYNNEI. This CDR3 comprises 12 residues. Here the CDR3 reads CATDSGDYEQFF.

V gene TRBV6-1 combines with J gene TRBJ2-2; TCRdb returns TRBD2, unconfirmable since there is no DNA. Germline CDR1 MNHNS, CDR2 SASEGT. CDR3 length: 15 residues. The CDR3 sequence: CASSSLPGNTGELFF.

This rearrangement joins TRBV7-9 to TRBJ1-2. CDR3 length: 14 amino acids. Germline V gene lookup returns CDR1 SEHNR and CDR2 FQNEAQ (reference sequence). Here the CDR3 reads CASSLSGTNYGYTF.

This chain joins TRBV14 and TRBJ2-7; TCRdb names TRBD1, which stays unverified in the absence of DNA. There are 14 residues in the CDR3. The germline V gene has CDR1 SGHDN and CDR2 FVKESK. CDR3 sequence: CASSQGRGPYEQYF.

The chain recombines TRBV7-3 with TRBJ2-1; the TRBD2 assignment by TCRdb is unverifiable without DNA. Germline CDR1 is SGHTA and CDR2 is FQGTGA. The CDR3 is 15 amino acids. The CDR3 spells CASSSLAGGLDEQFF.

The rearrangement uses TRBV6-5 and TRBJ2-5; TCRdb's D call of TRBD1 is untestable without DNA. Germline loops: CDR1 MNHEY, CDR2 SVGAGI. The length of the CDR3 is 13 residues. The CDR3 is CASNQGFRETQYF.

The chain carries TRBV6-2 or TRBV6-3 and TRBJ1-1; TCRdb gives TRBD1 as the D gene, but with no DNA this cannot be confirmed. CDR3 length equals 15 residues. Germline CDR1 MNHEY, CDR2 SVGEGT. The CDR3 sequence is CASSLDNRMNTEAFF.

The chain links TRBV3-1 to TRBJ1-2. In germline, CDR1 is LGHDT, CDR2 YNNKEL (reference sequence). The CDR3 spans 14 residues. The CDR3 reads CASSQDSNYYGYTF.

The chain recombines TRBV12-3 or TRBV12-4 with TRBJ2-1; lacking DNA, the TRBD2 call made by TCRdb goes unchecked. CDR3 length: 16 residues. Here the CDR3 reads CASSLTGTRSYNEQFF.

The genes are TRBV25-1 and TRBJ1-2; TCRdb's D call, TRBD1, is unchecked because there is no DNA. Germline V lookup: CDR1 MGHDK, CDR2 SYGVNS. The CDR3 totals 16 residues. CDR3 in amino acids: CASSESGQGLNYGYTF.